Here is one TCR beta chain with its context. Its antigen is not known. The authors prepared UMI-labeled TRB cDNA libraries by 5' RACE. TCRdb reanalyzed the 5' RACE reads and collapses them to one entry per CDR3 protein, without DNA. The sample holds approximately 100,000 distinct CDR3 sequences. This sample is drawn from a study of CXCR3-negative and CXCR3-positive naive CD8 T cells. The CDR3 loop spans 17 amino acids. Points from the study as a whole: For CXCR3-positive naive cells, TRB CDR3s were more hydrophobic than those of CXCR3-negative naive cells.

Sequencing input: naive CXCR3+ CD8+ T cells from blood. Subset meaning: CD45RO-CCR7+CD27+CD95- naive CD8+ T cells expressing CXCR3 (TNR3+). The clonotype originates from a human donor in good health. Some clones in this sample may be carry-over from other donors' samples. The J gene is TRBJ2-1, the V gene TRBV12-3 or TRBV12-4; no DNA is available, so the TRBD2 call from TCRdb remains unchecked. CDR3 residues: CASSLNLWAVRGDEQFF.